This note documents a single T cell receptor beta chain sequence. What it binds is not known. There are 16 residues in the CDR3. Germline CDR1 is SEHNR and CDR2 is FQNEAQ (reference sequence). With V trimmed by 2 bases and J by 5 bases, 9 bases remained unmatched. Measured with immunoSEQ multiplex PCR; TCRdb has only the in-frame clones, and not every one. The table has about 16,000 clones, 80% to 90% seen once. The data stem from a study of T cell clones after liver transplantation. Background on the study: Until 12-24 months post-transplant, subjects got standard immunosuppression and no induction. Study results and limitations: Compared with third party-reactive sequences, donor-reactive ones declined more, independent of withdrawal success. The donor-reactive repertoire was only partly measurable in two subjects, lacking donor cells.

The source of this sequence is a human patient who received a liver transplant. A share of the T cells may be of graft donor origin. The genes are TRBV7-9 and TRBJ2-1, with 7 bases that match TRBD2. Source: CD8+ T cells from blood, taken around 42 months after liver transplant. The CDR3 nucleotides read TGTGCCAGCAGCTTACTAGGCGGGAGTCCCCACAATGAGCAGTTCTTC. Translation: CASSLLGGSPHNEQFF. Complete variable domain (other parts from reference TRBV7-9 and TRBJ2-1): DTGVSQNPRHKITKRGQNVTFRCDPISEHNRLYWYRQTLGQGPEFLTYFQNEAQLEKSRLLSDRFSAERPKGSFSTLEIQRTEQGDSAMYLCASSLLGGSPHNEQFFGPGTRLTVL.